The 4 T cell receptor beta chains presented below share a single source sample, sequenced in a study of T cells in Graves' hyperthyroidism and ophthalmopathy. The TCR beta CDR3 regions underwent amplification using RNA transcripts as the source. The HTBI primer set drove a first-round RT-PCR of the TCR CDR3. TCRdb used MiXCR to reprocess the multiplex PCR reads, holding one entry per CDR3 protein. The sample contains about 530,000 distinct CDR3 sequences, approximately 17% of which appear only once. Source material: blood. These receptors were taken from a woman between 18 and 30 years old with Graves' ophthalmopathy.

For this clonotype: A much larger clone lies a single base off, so this may be a read error. The chain combines TRBV2 with TRBJ2-6; a weak D match, TRBD1 (6 bases). CDR3 length: 16 residues. Germline CDR1 reads SNHLY; CDR2 reads FYNNEI. The CDR3 nucleotides are TGTGCCAGCAGTGTATACAGGGCCGCTGGGGCCAACGTCCCGACTTTC. Translation: CASSVYRAAGANVPTF.

The rearrangement uses TRBV3-1 and TRBJ2-5, with 8 bases that match TRBD2. After removal of 4 bases from V and 1 base from J, the junction contained 8 bases not matched to a gene. This CDR3 region has 16 residues. CDR1 and CDR2 (germline): LGHDT, YNNKEL (reference sequence). The CDR3 coding sequence is TGTGCCAGCAGCCTCCGGGGGCGGGGGGCCCAAGAGACCCAGTACTTC. This codes for CASSLRGRGAQETQYF.

There are a few counts of this clonotype. This chain links TRBV7-9 with TRBJ2-4, with D unclear. The germline gives CDR1 SEHNR, CDR2 FQNEAQ (reference sequence). CDR3 length equals 11 residues. Trimming took 3 bases from V and 7 from J, leaving 4 bases between them. The chain's CDR3 is CASSLGNIQYF. The CDR3 DNA is TGTGCCAGCAGCTTGGGGAACATTCAGTACTTC.

This clonotype was counted ten times or more. The chain combines TRBV3-1 with TRBJ2-3, with 7 bases fitting TRBD2. CDR3 length: 15 amino acids. J lost 5 bases, V lost 5 bases, and 10 bases had no gene match. CDR1 and CDR2 from the germline V gene are LGHDT and YNNKEL (reference sequence). The CDR3 sequence is CASSGAAGDIDTQYF. The CDR3 DNA reads as TGTGCCAGCAGCGGGGCGGCGGGAGATATAGATACGCAGTATTTT.